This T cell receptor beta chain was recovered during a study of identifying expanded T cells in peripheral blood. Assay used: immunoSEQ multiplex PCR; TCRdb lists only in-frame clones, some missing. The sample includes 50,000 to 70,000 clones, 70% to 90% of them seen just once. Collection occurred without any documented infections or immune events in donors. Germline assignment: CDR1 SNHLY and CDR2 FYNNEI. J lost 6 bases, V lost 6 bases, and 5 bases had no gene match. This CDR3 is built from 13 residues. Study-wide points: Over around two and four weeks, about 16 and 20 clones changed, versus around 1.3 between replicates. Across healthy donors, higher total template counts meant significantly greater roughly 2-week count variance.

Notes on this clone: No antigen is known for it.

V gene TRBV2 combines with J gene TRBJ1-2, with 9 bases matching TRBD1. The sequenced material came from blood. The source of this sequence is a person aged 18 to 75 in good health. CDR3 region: CASRGDREDGYTF. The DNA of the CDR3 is TGTGCCAGCAGGGGGGACAGGGAGGATGGCTACACCTTC. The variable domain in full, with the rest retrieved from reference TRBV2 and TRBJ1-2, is EPEVTQTPSHQVTQMGQEVILRCVPISNHLYFYWYRQILGQKVEFLVSFYNNEISEKSEIFDDQFSVERPDGSNFTLKIRSTKLEDSAMYFCASRGDREDGYTFGSGTRLTVV.